The 32 T cell receptor beta chains reported below all come from one sample, sequenced in a study of regulatory dendritic cells for organ transplantation. The data were produced by immunoSEQ multiplex PCR, yet TCRdb's version contains in-frame clones alone and is incomplete. The data hold fewer than 25,000 clones, with around 85% observed a single time. Their antigens remain unidentified. CFSE-labeled sorted T cells met regulatory or mature dendritic cells for five to six days. What was sequenced was naive CD4+ T cells from blood cultured with regulatory dendritic cells. Specified subset: CD45RA+ naive T cells. The receptors were sampled from a human donor in good health.

The CDR3 sequence: CASSSHITDRAGNSPLHF. The CDR3 DNA reads TGTGCCAGCAGTTCCCATATCACGGACAGGGCGGGCAATTCACCCCTCCACTTT. The chain uses TRBV27 and TRBJ1-6; 8 bases map to TRBD1. The V gene's germline CDR1 is MNHEY and CDR2 SMNVEV (reference sequence). Losses at the gene ends were 4 bases for V and 7 bases for J; bases not matched to a gene: 15. The CDR3 sequence is 18 residues long.

The chain carries TRBV4-2 and TRBJ2-3; no firm D call. The V gene lost 4 bases and the J gene lost 2 bases, with 19 bases spanning the gap. CDR1 LGHNA and CDR2 YNFKEQ come from the germline V gene. This CDR3 spans 17 amino acids. This chain's CDR3 is CASSRSVSSYTTDTQYF. For the CDR3, the DNA is TGTGCCAGCAGCCGGTCTGTTAGCTCATATACCACAGATACGCAGTATTTT.

The J gene is TRBJ2-2, the V gene TRBV19; 9 nucleotides match TRBD2. The V and J ends lost 7 bases and 6 bases, in that order; junction bases with no gene match: 12. CDR3 length: 16 residues. Germline V gene sequence: CDR1 LNHDA, CDR2 SQIVND (reference sequence). The CDR3 DNA reads as TGTGCCAGTACCCCAGGAGCGGGAGGTAACCCCGGGGAGCTGTTTTTT. This encodes CASTPGAGGNPGELFF.

This sequence joins TRBV30 and TRBJ1-1; D gene unclear. V was shortened by 3 bases and J by 1 base, with 9 bases between the two germline ends. This CDR3 has 13 amino acids. CDR1 GTSNPN and CDR2 SVGIG come from the germline V gene (reference sequence). The CDR3 nucleotides are TGTGCCTGGAGGTGGCTGACGAACACTGAAGCTTTCTTT. Its protein product is CAWRWLTNTEAFF.

The V gene is TRBV4-1, the J gene TRBJ1-4, with D hard to call. The CDR3 sequence is 15 residues long. Germline V CDR1 and CDR2: MGHRA, YSYEKL. The germline V and J ends were trimmed by 7 bases and 5 bases, with 17 bases remaining between them. The CDR3 loop reads CASTNPAGTNEKLFF. CDR3 coding DNA: TGCGCCAGCACGAACCCCGCAGGTACCAATGAAAAACTGTTTTTT.

The chain carries TRBV21-1 and TRBJ2-3; TRBD1 is the table's D call, not checked against the DNA. TRBV21-1 is designated a pseudogene. The CDR3 length is 18 residues. The CDR3 sequence: CASSRRDSTGGFTDTQYF. The CDR3 nucleotides read TGTGCCAGCAGCAGACGCGATTCAACAGGGGGGTTCACAGATACGCAGTATTTT.

The chain carries TRBV28 and TRBJ2-7; 7 positions match TRBD1. CDR1 and CDR2 from the germline V gene are MDHEN and SYDVKM. The CDR3 extends over 15 amino acids. The trim removed 6 bases at V and 0 bases at J, leaving 8 bases unmatched. CDR3 nucleotides: TGTGCCAGCAGACCGGGACAGTCTAGCTCCTACGAGCAGTACTTC. This translates into CASRPGQSSSYEQYF.

This clone has just one count. The chain is built from TRBV6-4 and TRBJ2-1, with 13 nucleotides matching TRBD2. This CDR3 is built from 15 residues. CDR1 and CDR2 from the germline V gene are MRHNA and SNTAGT. After removal of 5 bases from V and 6 bases from J, the junction contained 4 bases not matched to a gene. CDR3 nucleotide sequence: TGTGCCAGCAGTTCCGGGACTAGCGGGACCAATGAGCAGTTCTTC. Amino acids: CASSSGTSGTNEQFF.

V and J are TRBV7-2 and TRBJ1-5; D is unclear. The CDR3 loop spans 18 amino acids. CDR1 is SGHTA and CDR2 is FQGNSA in the germline V gene. V shed 1 base and J shed 7 bases, with 23 bases lying between them. The CDR3 sequence is CASSLEEGLGFRGQPQHF. CDR3 bases: TGTGCCAGCAGCTTAGAGGAGGGCTTGGGGTTCCGAGGACAGCCCCAGCATTTT.

The chain recombines TRBV7-9 with TRBJ1-3, with D perhaps matching TRBD1 (6 bases). The germline V and J ends were trimmed by 7 bases and 3 bases, with 13 bases remaining between them. The CDR3 is made up of 14 amino acids. The germline V gene has CDR1 SEHNR and CDR2 FQNEAQ (reference sequence). In DNA form, the CDR3 reads TGTGCCAGCAACGCGGGGGGGCTTGGAAACACCATATATTTT. Its protein product is CASNAGGLGNTIYF.

The chain joins TRBV18 to TRBJ1-1; 7 bases fit TRBD1. Per the germline V gene, CDR1 is KGHSH and CDR2 is LQKENI. The J segment lost 1 base and the V segment lost 2 bases, leaving 10 bases of the junction unmatched. The CDR3 totals 17 residues. Here the CDR3 DNA reads TGTGCCAGCTCACCAGTAGGTAGGGGGCACAAGAACACTGAAGCTTTCTTT. This translates into CASSPVGRGHKNTEAFF.

This rearrangement joins TRBV9 to TRBJ2-7; D may be TRBD2 (5 bases). The CDR3 totals 14 residues. With 0 bases removed from V and 0 bases from J, the gap between germline ends came to 7 bases. In germline, CDR1 is SGDLS, CDR2 YYNGEE. As DNA, the CDR3 is TGTGCCAGCAGCGTAGCTCGGGGCTCCTACGAGCAGTACTTC. As protein: CASSVARGSYEQYF.

The genes are TRBV30 and TRBJ2-7; possibly TRBD1 or TRBD2 for D (5 bases each). Per germline, CDR1 GTSNPN and CDR2 SVGIG (reference sequence). The V and J ends lost 0 bases and 2 bases respectively, with 11 bases between them. The CDR3 has 14 amino acids. CDR3 nucleotides: TGTGCCTGGAGTGTACGAGGGGACGCCTACGAGCAGTACTTC. Amino acids: CAWSVRGDAYEQYF.

The V gene is TRBV2, the J gene TRBJ2-5, with D maybe TRBD1 (6 bases). CDR3 length: 15 amino acids. V dropped 6 bases and J dropped 2 bases, with 16 bases sitting between them. CDR1 and CDR2 from the germline V gene are SNHLY and FYNNEI. CDR3 sequence: CASRKEAGTQETQYF. In DNA, the CDR3 is TGTGCCAGCAGGAAAGAGGCAGGGACACAAGAGACCCAGTACTTC.

The chain is built from TRBV11-3 and TRBJ2-7, with TRBD2 matching over 9 bases. Trimming took 5 bases from V and 2 from J; bases not matched to a gene: 1. The germline CDR1 and CDR2 sequences are SGHNT and YENEEA. The CDR3 is 13 amino acids. The CDR3: CASSRGGAYEQYF. The CDR3 coding sequence is TGTGCCAGCAGCCGCGGGGGGGCCTACGAGCAGTACTTC.

The rearrangement links TRBV7-9 to TRBJ1-1; 7 bases fit TRBD1. V shed 5 bases and J 2 bases; nucleotides not matched to a gene: 5. Per the germline V gene, CDR1 is SEHNR and CDR2 is FQNEAQ (reference sequence). The CDR3 consists of 14 residues. The CDR3 sequence is CASSAHRGNTEAFF. DNA for the CDR3: TGTGCCAGCAGCGCCCACAGGGGCAACACTGAAGCTTTCTTT.

The chain is built from TRBV27 and TRBJ1-3; TRBD1 is a possible D gene (6 bases). CDR1 and CDR2 (germline): MNHEY, SMNVEV (reference sequence). Trimming shortened V by 6 bases and J by 2 bases, and 17 bases separated the two germline ends. The CDR3 runs to 16 residues. CDR3 nucleotide sequence: TGTGCCAGCAGCCCTAGGGGGAAGAAGGCTGGAAACACCATATATTTT. Encoded protein: CASSPRGKKAGNTIYF.

This clone was counted only a few times. This sequence joins TRBV7-6 and TRBJ1-2, with D possibly being TRBD1 (5 bases). The germline V and J ends were trimmed by 0 bases and 4 bases, with 15 bases remaining between them. The germline gives CDR1 SGHVS, CDR2 FNYEAQ. This CDR3 contains 16 residues. The CDR3 region is CASSLAAGPWSYGYTF. The DNA for the CDR3 is TGTGCCAGCAGCTTAGCCGCGGGGCCTTGGAGCTATGGCTACACCTTC.

CDR3 DNA: TGTGCCAGCAGCCAAGTGTGGGTTTCGAACACCGGGGAGCTGTTTTTT. The encoded protein is CASSQVWVSNTGELFF. The chain recombines TRBV4-2 with TRBJ2-2; D unresolved. Trimming stripped 1 base from V and 0 bases from J, with 9 bases between. This CDR3 region has 16 residues. Germline CDR1 LGHNA, CDR2 YNFKEQ.

The CDR3 sequence is CASSLGPLTNQETQYF. CDR3 bases: TGTGCCAGCAGCTTAGGTCCCCTTACTAACCAAGAGACCCAGTACTTC. The chain joins TRBV7-2 to TRBJ2-5, with D hard to call. Germline V gene lookup returns CDR1 SGHTA and CDR2 FQGNSA. The V and J ends lost 1 base and 0 bases respectively, with 12 bases between them. This CDR3 region has 16 residues.

The chain carries TRBV19 and TRBJ2-7; D not resolved. The CDR3 totals 11 residues. The germline V gene encodes CDR1 LNHDA and CDR2 SQIVND (reference sequence). Trimming removed 6 bases at V and 1 base at J, with 4 bases between. For the CDR3, the DNA is TGTGCCAGTAGCGATTCCTACGAGCAGTACTTC. Translated: CASSDSYEQYF.

This chain uses TRBV28 with TRBJ2-7; D might be TRBD1 or TRBD2, each matching 5 bases. Germline CDR1 MDHEN, CDR2 SYDVKM. There are 15 residues in the CDR3. Trimming took off 5 bases at V and 3 bases at J, with 17 bases between the two ends. The CDR3 is CASSGVGTLGYEQYF. CDR3 in DNA: TGTGCCAGCAGTGGGGTAGGGACCCTTGGCTACGAGCAGTACTTC.

V is TRBV27 and J is TRBJ1-1; D is perhaps TRBD1 (5 bases). CDR1 is MNHEY and CDR2 is SMNVEV in the germline V gene (reference sequence). The V and J ends lost 6 bases and 4 bases respectively, with 15 bases between them. This CDR3 is 14 amino acids long. The CDR3 is CASRAQGMSTEAFF. The CDR3 DNA follows: TGTGCCAGCAGGGCTCAGGGAATGAGCACTGAAGCTTTCTTT.

The chain couples TRBV19 to TRBJ1-5; D unresolved. In germline, CDR1 is LNHDA, CDR2 SQIVND (reference sequence). V lost 3 bases and J lost 4, with 13 bases in between. This CDR3 comprises 15 residues. As DNA, the CDR3 is TGTGCCAGTAGTATGGGCCCCGCTGGGAATCAGCCCCAGCATTTT. It specifies CASSMGPAGNQPQHF.

The chain has TRBV7-9 and TRBJ2-1; 11 bases line up with TRBD2. The junction had 2 bases not matched to a gene; V was cut back by 4 bases and J by 6 bases. Looked up from germline, CDR1 is SEHNR and CDR2 is FQNEAQ (reference sequence). CDR3 size: 14 residues. Here the CDR3 DNA reads TGTGCCAGCAGCTCGGGACTAGCGGTCAATGAGCAGTTCTTC. This sequence encodes CASSSGLAVNEQFF.

About this clone: A junction end diverges from the germline sequence, so it may reflect a read error. This chain uses TRBV18 with TRBJ2-7; 14 bases map to TRBD2. Germline CDR1 reads KGHSH; CDR2 reads LQKENI. The CDR3 runs to 14 residues. CDR3 loop: CASSPGSGLAGVVF. CDR3 nucleotides: TGTGCCAGCTCACCCGGGTCGGGACTAGCGGGGGTAGTCTTC.

The genes are TRBV30 and TRBJ2-2; D not resolved. Between the trimmed V and J ends, which lost 0 bases and 4 bases, there was a span of 21 bases. Germline loops: CDR1 GTSNPN, CDR2 SVGIG (reference sequence). The CDR3 is 18 residues long. CDR3 bases: TGTGCCTGGAGTGTAGCTCATCCGCGCCAGAGTGGCACCGGGGAGCTGTTTTTT. As protein: CAWSVAHPRQSGTGELFF.

The J gene is TRBJ2-1, the V gene TRBV28; 8 nucleotides match TRBD1. V gave up 2 bases and J gave up 4 bases; unmatched junction bases: 7. Per germline, CDR1 MDHEN and CDR2 SYDVKM. The CDR3 consists of 16 residues. The DNA for the CDR3 is TGTGCCAGCAGTTTACAGGGGGCGGTGGTTTACAATGAGCAGTTCTTC. Amino acid sequence: CASSLQGAVVYNEQFF.

The rearrangement links TRBV6-5 to TRBJ1-1; D not certain. The CDR3 is made up of 11 amino acids. Germline V gene lookup returns CDR1 MNHEY and CDR2 SVGAGI. The V end was cut by 7 bases, the J end by 5 bases, with 8 bases between. This CDR3 reads CASTSRTEAFF. The CDR3 nucleotides are TGTGCCAGCACGAGTCGTACTGAAGCTTTCTTT.

The chain employs TRBV30 and TRBJ1-2; D unresolved. CDR1 is GTSNPN and CDR2 is SVGIG in the germline V gene (reference sequence). V was clipped by 5 bases and J by 8 bases, with 18 bases between them. This CDR3 spans 13 amino acids. Here the CDR3 DNA reads TGTGCCTGGGTACCCTCCTGGCCTGGGGGCTACACCTTC. Protein sequence: CAWVPSWPGGYTF.

The V gene is TRBV6-6, the J gene TRBJ2-3; the match to TRBD2 covers 7 bases. The junction had 7 bases not matched to a gene; V was cut back by 1 base and J by 3 bases. The CDR3 totals 16 residues. Looked up from germline, CDR1 is MNHNY and CDR2 is SVGAGI (reference sequence). The CDR3 DNA reads as TGTGCCAGCAGTTACTTGGGGGGAGGGCCAACAGATACGCAGTATTTT. Its translation is CASSYLGGGPTDTQYF.

V usage is TRBV30 and J usage is TRBJ1-5; D is unclear. The CDR3 covers 14 residues. Germline V CDR1 and CDR2: GTSNPN, SVGIG (reference sequence). Between the trimmed V and J ends, which lost 1 base and 5 bases, there was a span of 12 bases. The CDR3 coding sequence is TGTGCCTGGAGTGGTTTAGGAGGTCATCAGCCCCAGCATTTT. The encoded protein is CAWSGLGGHQPQHF.